This T cell receptor (beta chain) was sequenced in a study of T cell responses to AZD1222 COVID-19 vaccine. Comments on this clone: No antigen is known for it.

Study-level points and caveats: Dominant at 160-218 and 743-854, vaccine-associated CD4 TCRs also spanned spike.

Assay: immunoSEQ multiplex PCR; the TCRdb copy retains only in-frame clones and omits some. The sample records fewer than 75,000 clones, 75% to 95% being singletons. Germline loops: CDR1 SNHLY, CDR2 FYNNEI. Trimming removed 6 bases from V and 5 bases from J; junction bases left unmatched: 4. The CDR3 spans 13 residues. The TCR comes from an adult who received the MenACWY meningococcal vaccine as a control. The chain employs TRBV2 and TRBJ1-5, with TRBD1 matching over 7 bases. The starting material was peripheral blood, obtained 28 days after the second dose of the MenACWY control vaccine. The CDR3 loop reads CASRDTGDQPQHF. The CDR3 DNA sequence: TGTGCCAGCAGAGACACAGGGGATCAGCCCCAGCATTTT.